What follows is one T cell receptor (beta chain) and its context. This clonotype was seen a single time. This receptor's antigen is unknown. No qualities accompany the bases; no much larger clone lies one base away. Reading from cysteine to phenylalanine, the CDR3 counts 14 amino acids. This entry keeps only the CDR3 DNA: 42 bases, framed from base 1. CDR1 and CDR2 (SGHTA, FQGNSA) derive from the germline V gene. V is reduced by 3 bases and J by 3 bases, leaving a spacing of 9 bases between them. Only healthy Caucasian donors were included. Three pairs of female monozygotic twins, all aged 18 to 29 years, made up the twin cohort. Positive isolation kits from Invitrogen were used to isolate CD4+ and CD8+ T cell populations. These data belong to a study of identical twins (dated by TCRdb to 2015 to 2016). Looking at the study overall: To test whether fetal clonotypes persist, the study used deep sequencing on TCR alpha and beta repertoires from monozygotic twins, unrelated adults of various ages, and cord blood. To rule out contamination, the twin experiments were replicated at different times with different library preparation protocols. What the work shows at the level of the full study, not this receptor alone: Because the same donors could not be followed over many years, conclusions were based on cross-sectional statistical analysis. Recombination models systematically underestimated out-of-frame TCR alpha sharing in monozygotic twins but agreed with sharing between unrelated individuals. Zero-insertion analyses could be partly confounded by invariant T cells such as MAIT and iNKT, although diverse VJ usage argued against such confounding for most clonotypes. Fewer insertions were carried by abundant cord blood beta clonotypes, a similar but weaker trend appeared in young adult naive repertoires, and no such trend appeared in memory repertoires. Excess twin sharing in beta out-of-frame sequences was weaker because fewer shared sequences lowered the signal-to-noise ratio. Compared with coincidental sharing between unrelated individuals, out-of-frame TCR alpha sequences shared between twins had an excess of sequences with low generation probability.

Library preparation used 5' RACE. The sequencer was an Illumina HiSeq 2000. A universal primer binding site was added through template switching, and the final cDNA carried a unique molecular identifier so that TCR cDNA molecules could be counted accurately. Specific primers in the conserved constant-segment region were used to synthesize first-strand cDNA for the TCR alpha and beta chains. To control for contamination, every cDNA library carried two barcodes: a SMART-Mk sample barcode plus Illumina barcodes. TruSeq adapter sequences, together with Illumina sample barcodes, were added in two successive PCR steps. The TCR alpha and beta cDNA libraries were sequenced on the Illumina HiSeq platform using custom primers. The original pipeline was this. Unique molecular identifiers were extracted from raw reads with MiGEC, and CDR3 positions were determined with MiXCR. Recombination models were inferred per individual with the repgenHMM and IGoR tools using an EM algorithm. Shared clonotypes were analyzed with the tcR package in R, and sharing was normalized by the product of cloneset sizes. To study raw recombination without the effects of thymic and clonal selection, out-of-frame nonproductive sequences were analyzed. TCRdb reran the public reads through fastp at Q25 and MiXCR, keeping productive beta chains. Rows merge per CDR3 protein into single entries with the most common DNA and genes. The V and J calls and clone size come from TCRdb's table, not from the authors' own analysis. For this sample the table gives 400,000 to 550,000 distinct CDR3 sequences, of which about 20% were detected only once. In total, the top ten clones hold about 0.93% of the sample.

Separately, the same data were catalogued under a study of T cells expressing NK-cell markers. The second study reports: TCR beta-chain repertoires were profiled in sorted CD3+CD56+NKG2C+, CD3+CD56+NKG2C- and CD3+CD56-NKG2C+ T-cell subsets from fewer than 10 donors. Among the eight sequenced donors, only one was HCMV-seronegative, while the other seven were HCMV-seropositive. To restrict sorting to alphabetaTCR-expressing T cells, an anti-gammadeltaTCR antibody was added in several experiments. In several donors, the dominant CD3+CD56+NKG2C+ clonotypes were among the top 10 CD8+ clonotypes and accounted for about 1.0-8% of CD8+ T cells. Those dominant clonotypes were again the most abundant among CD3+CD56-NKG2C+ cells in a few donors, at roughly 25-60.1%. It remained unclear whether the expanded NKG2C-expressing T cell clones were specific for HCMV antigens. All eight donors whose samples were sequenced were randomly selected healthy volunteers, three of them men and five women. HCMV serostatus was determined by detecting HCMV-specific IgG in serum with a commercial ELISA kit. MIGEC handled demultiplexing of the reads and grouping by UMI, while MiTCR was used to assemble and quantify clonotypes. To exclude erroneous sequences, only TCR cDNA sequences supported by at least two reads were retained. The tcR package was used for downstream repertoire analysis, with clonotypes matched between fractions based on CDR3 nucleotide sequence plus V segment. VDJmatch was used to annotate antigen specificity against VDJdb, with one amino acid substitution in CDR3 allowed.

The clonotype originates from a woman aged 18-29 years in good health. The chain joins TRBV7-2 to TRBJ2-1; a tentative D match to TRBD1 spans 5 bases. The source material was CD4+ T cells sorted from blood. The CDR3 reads CASSFGQIYNEQFF. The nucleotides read TGTGCCAGCAGCTTTGGACAAATCTACAATGAGCAGTTCTTC.